This TCR beta chain was recorded in a study of T cell responses to AZD1222 COVID-19 vaccine. Study-level results: Repertoire samples came only from after the peak T cell response. Baseline seropositivity characterized only a handful of AZD1222 recipients. Possibly, clonal diversity was underestimated; donors were largely white British and included more females. Two doses of AZD1222 preceded a rise in Spike-specific TCR breadth and depth.

Germline V gene sequence: CDR1 SGHRS, CDR2 YFSETQ. The CDR3 runs to 16 residues. V lost 4 bases and J 0 bases, leaving 14 bases between the germline ends. Points on this clone: Antigen unknown.

Sequenced by immunoSEQ multiplex PCR; TCRdb stores in-frame clones only, minus some. Among 130,000 to 150,000 clones, approximately 88% were seen once, and the ten largest hold approximately 3.6%. The starting material was peripheral blood, obtained on day 0 of MenACWY control vaccination. This TCR was recovered from an adult in good health. The chain uses TRBV5-1 and TRBJ1-5, with D uncertain. CDR3 sequence reads: CASSPFGPYSNQPQHF. The CDR3 DNA follows: TGCGCCAGCAGCCCGTTTGGGCCTTATAGCAATCAGCCCCAGCATTTT.